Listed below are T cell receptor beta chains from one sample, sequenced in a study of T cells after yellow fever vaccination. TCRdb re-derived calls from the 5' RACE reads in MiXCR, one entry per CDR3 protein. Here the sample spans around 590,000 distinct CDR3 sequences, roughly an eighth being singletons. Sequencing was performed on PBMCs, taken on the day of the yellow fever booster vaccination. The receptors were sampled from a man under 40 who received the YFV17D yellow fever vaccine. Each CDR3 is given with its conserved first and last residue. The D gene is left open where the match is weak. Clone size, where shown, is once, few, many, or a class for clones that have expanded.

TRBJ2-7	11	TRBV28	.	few	TGTGCCAGCACCACAGGGTACGAGCAGTACTTC	CASTTGYEQYF
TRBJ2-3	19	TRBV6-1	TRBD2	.	TGTGCCAGCAGCAGGTCGGGGACTAGCGGGACGGGGGCCGCAGATACGCAGTATTTT	CASSRSGTSGTGAADTQYF
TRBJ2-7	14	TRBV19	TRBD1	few	TGTGCCAGTACCGCCGGGACAGGGTTGTACGAGCAGTACTTC	CASTAGTGLYEQYF
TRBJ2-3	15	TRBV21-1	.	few	TGTGCCAGCTCCTGCTCACTAGCGACCACAGATACGCAGTATTTT	CASSCSLATTDTQYF
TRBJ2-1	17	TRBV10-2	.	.	TGCGCCAGCAGTGAGTCTTCGGGATTTAGCTCCTACAATGAGCAGTTCTTC	CASSESSGFSSYNEQFF
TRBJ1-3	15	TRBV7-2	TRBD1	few	TGTGCCAGCAGCAAGGGACAGCGCTCTGGAAACACCATATATTTT	CASSKGQRSGNTIYF
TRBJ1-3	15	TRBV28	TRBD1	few	TGTGCCAGCAGGACAGGGGTCGTCTCTGGAAACACCATATATTTT	CASRTGVVSGNTIYF
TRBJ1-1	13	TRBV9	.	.	TGTGCCAGCAGCGGGGGAACGAACACTGAAGCTTTCTTT	CASSGGTNTEAFF
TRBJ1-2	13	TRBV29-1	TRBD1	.	TGCAGCGTTGAGGGACAGGCAACGGATGGCTACACCTTC	CSVEGQATDGYTF
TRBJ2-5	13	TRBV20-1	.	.	TGCAGTGCTGGGGGCGAGGGGGTTGAGACCCAGTACTTC	CSAGGEGVETQYF
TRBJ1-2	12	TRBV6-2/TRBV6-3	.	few	TGTGCCAGCAGTTCGACGGGTAATGGCTACACCTTC	CASSSTGNGYTF
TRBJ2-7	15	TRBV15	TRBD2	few	TGTGCCACCAGCAGAGCGGGGGGACTCAACGACGAGCAGTACTTC	CATSRAGGLNDEQYF
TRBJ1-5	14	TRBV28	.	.	TGTGCCAGCAGTGGATGGCGTGGCAATCAGCCCCAGCATTTT	CASSGWRGNQPQHF
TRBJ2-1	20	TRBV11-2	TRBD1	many	TGTGCCAGCAGCGTGGCCCAAACAGCCGGGACAGGTGGGAGATACAATGAGCAGTTCTTC	CASSVAQTAGTGGRYNEQFF
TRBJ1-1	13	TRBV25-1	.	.	TGTGCCAGCAGTGAAGGGTGGATTACCGAAGCTTTCTTT	CASSEGWITEAFF
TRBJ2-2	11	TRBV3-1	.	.	TGTGCCAGCAGGGGCGGCGGGGAGCTGTTTTTT	CASRGGGELFF
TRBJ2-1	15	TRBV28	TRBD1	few	TGTGCCAGCGGACTGACGGGACAGGGGGAGAATGAGCAGTTCTTC	CASGLTGQGENEQFF
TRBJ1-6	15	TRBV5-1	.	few	TGCGCCAGCAGCGGGGGGTCGAGAGGAGCTTCACCCCTCCACTTT	CASSGGSRGASPLHF
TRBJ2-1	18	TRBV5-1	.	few	TGCGCCAGCAGCTTGCCGGGACTTAATCAAAAATCGTACAATGAGCAGTTCTTC	CASSLPGLNQKSYNEQFF
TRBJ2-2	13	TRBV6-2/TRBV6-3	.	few	TGTGCCAGCACCTCGATGCGCACCGGGGAGCTGTTTTTT	CASTSMRTGELFF
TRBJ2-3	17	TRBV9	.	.	TGTGCCAGCAGCGTAGGGACCCCCCTCCTCTACACAGATACGCAGTATTTT	CASSVGTPLLYTDTQYF
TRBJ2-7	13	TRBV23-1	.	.	TGCGCCAGCAGTCAATCCCCGACTGCCGAGCAGTACTTC	CASSQSPTAEQYF
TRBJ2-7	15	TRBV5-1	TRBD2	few	TGCGCCAGCAGCCCAGGAGGTCTAGCGGGAGACGAGCAGTACTTC	CASSPGGLAGDEQYF
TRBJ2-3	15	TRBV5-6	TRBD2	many	TGTGCCAGCAGCTTGCGTAGCGGGAGTAGAGATACGCAGTATTTT	CASSLRSGSRDTQYF
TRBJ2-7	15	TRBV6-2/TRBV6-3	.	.	TGTGCCAGCACCCCCTCCGGGGCCTTATCCTACGAGCAGTACTTC	CASTPSGALSYEQYF
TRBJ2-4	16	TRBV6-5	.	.	TGTGCCAGCAGTTTAGAGGGGTCCTTAGCCAAAAACATTCAGTACTTC	CASSLEGSLAKNIQYF
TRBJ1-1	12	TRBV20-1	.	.	TGCAGTGCTAGCCAATGGGACACTGAAGCTTTCTTT	CSASQWDTEAFF
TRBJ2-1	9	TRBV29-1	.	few	TGCAGCGTTATAGTGCCCCCGTTCTTC	CSVIVPPFF
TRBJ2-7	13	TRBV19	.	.	TGTGACTGCTACCGGGACCAATCCTACGAGCAGTACTTC	CDCYRDQSYEQYF
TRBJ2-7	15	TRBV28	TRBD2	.	TGTGCCAGCAAAGTGAACGGACTAGCATACTACGAGCAGTACTTC	CASKVNGLAYYEQYF
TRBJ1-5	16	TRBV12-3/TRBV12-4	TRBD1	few	TGTGCCAGCAGTTTAGAACGGTACAGGGGAAGGCAGCCCCAGCATTTT	CASSLERYRGRQPQHF
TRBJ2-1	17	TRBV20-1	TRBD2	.	TGCAGTGCTAGAGGACTAGCGGGAGCCTCGGCCTACAATGAGCAGTTCTTC	CSARGLAGASAYNEQFF
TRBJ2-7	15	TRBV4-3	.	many	TGCGCCAGCAGCCAAGATAGACAGGTTTCCTACGAGCAGTACTTC	CASSQDRQVSYEQYF
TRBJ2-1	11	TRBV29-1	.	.	TGCAGCGTTGCTGGGGCGGATGAGCAGTTCTTC	CSVAGADEQFF
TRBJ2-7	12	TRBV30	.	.	TGTGCCTGGAGTGTATATGAGGGAGAGCAGTACTTC	CAWSVYEGEQYF
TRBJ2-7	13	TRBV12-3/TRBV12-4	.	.	TGTGCCAGCAGCTCCCCTTGGACTTGGGAGCAGTACTTC	CASSSPWTWEQYF
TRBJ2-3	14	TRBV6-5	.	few	TGTGCCAGCACTAAACCCGGGGGCACAGATACGCAGTATTTT	CASTKPGGTDTQYF